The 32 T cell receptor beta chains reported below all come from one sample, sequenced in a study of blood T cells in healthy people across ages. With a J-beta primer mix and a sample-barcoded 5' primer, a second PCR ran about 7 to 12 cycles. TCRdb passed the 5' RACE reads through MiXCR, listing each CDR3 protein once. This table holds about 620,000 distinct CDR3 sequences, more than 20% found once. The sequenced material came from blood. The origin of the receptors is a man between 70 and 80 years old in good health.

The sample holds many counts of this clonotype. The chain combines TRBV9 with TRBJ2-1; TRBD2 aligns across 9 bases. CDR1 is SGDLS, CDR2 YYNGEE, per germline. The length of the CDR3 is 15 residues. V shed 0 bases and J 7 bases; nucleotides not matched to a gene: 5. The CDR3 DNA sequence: TGTGCCAGCAGCGTAGCAGCGGGAGGTTATAATGAGCAGTTCTTC. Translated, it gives CASSVAAGGYNEQFF.

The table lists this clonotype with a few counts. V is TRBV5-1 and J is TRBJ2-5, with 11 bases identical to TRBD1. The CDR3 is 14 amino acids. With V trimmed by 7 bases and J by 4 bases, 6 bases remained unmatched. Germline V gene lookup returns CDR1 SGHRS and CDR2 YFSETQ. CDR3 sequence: CASSAGTGGETQYF. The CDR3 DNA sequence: TGCGCCAGCTCCGCCGGGACAGGGGGAGAGACCCAGTACTTC.

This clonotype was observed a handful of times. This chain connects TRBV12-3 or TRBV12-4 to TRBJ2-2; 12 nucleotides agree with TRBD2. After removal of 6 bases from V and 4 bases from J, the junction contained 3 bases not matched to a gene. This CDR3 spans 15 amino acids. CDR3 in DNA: TGTGCCAGCAGCCCTAGCGGGAGGGCCACCGGGGAGCTGTTTTTT. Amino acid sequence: CASSPSGRATGELFF.

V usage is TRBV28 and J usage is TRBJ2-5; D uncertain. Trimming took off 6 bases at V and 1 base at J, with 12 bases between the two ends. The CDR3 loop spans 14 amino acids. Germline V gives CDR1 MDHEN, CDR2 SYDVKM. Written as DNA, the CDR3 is TGTGCCAGCAGCCGCGCACAGACCCAAGAGACCCAGTACTTC. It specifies CASSRAQTQETQYF.

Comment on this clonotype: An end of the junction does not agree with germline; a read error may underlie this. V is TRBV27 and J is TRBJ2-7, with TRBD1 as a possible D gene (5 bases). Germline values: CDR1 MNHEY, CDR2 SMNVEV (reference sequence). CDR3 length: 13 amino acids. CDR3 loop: CTSSVRQTYEQYF. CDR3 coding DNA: TGTACCAGCAGTGTCCGACAGACTTACGAGCAGTACTTC.

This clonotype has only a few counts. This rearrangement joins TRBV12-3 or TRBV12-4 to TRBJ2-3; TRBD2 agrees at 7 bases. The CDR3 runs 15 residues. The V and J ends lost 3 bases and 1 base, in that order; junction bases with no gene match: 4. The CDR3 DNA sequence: TGTGCCAGCAGTTTTTCCACTAGCGGCACAGATACGCAGTATTTT. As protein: CASSFSTSGTDTQYF.

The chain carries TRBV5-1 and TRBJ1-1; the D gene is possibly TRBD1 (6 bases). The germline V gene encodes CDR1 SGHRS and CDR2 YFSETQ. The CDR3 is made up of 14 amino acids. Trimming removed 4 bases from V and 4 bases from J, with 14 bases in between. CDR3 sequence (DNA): TGCGCCAGCAGCACGGGACAAGGGGGCACTGAAGCTTTCTTT. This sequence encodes CASSTGQGGTEAFF.

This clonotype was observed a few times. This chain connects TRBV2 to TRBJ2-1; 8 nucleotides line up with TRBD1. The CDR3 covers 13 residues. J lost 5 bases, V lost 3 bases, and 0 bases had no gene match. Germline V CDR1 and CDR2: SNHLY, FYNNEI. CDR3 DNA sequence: TGTGCCAGCAGTGAGACAGGGGACAATGAGCAGTTCTTC. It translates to CASSETGDNEQFF.

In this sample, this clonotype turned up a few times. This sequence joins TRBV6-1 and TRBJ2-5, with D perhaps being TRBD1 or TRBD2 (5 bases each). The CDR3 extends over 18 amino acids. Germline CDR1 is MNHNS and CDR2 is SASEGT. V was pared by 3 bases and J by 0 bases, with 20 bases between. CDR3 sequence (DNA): TGTGCCAGCAGTGATGGGCGGGCCTGGGTGACAGACCAAGAGACCCAGTACTTC. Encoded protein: CASSDGRAWVTDQETQYF.

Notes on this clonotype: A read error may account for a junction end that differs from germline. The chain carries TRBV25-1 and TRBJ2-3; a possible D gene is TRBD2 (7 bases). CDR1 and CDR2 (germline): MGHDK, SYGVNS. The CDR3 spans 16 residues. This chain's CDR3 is CASSEGGASVTDTQDF. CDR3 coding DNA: TGTGCCAGCAGTGAAGGGGGGGCTAGCGTCACAGATACGCAGGATTTT.

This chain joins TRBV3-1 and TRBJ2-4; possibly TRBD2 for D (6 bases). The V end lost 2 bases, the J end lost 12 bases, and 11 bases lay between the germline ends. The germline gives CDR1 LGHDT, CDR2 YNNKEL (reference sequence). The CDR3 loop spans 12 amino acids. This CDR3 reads CASSQNQGGQYF. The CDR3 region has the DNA TGTGCCAGCAGCCAAAATCAGGGAGGTCAGTACTTC.

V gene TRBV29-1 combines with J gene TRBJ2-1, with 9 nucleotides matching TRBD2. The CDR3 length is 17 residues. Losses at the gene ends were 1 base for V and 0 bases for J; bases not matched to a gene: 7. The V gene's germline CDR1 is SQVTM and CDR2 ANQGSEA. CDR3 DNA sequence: TGCAGCGTTGAAGGGCCCGGGCGGGAGGGCTCCTACAATGAGCAGTTCTTC. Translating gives CSVEGPGREGSYNEQFF.

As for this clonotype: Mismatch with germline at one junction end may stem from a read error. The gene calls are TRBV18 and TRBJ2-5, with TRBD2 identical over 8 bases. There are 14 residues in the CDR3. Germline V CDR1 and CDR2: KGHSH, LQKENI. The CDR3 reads CASSPVGLVETQCF. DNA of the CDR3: TGTGCCAGCTCACCAGTGGGACTAGTGGAGACCCAGTGCTTC.

CDR3 sequence: CSAFYNEQFF. The CDR3, as DNA: TGCAGCGCATTCTACAATGAGCAGTTCTTC. The V call is TRBV29-1, the J call TRBJ2-7, with D hard to call. The end of the DNA fits TRBJ2-1 better, so the J call may be wrong. The CDR3 has 10 residues. The germline V gene encodes CDR1 SQVTM and CDR2 ANQGSEA.

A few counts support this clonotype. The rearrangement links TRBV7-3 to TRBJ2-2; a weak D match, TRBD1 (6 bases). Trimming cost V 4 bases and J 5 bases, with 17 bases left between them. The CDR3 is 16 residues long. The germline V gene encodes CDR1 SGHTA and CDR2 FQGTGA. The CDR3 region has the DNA TGTGCCAGCAGCTCGTCCGGGACAAGAGAGACCGGGGAGCTGTTTTTT. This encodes CASSSSGTRETGELFF. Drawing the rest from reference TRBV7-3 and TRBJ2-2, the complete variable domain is GAGVSQTPSNKVTEKGKYVELRCDPISGHTALYWYRQSLGQGPEFLIYFQGTGAADDSGLPNDRFFAVRPEGSVSTLKIQRTERGDSAVYLCASSSSGTRETGELFFGEGSRLTVL.

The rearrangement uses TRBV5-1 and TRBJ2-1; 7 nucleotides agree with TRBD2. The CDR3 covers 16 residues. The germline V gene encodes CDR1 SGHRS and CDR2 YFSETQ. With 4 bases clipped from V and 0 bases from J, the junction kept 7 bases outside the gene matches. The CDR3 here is CASSRDYRSSYNEQFF. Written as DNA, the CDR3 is TGCGCCAGCAGCCGGGACTACAGGAGCTCCTACAATGAGCAGTTCTTC.

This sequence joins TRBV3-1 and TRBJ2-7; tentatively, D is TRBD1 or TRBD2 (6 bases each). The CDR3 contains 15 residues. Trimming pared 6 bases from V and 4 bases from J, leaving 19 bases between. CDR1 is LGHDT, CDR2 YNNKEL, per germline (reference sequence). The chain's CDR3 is CASRQGSRGTYEQYF. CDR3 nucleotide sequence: TGTGCCAGCAGGCAGGGGTCTCGCGGGACTTACGAGCAGTACTTC.

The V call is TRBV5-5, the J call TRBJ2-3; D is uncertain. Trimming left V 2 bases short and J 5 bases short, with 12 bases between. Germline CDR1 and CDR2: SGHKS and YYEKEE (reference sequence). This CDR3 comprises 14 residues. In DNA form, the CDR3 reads TGTGCCAGCAGCTTCGGCTCGGAACGAGATACGCAGTATTTT. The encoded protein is CASSFGSERDTQYF.

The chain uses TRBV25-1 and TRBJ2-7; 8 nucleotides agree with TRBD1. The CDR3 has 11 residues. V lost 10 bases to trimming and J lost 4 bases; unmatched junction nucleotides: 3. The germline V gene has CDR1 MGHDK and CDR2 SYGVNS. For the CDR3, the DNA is TGTGCCATTGGACAGGGATACGAGCAGTACTTC. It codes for CAIGQGYEQYF.

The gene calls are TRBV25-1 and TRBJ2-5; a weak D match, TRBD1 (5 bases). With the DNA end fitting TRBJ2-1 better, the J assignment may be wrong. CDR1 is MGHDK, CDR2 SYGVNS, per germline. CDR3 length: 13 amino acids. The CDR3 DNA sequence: TGTGCCAGCAGTGGGGCAGGGTACAATGAGCAGTTCTTC. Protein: CASSGAGYNEQFF.

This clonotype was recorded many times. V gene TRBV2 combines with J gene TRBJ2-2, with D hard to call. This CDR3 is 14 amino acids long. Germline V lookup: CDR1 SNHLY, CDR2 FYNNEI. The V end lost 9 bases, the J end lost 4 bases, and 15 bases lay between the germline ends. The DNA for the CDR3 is TGTGCCAGTCAAAACCCTTGGCTCACCGGGGAGCTGTTTTTT. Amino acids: CASQNPWLTGELFF.

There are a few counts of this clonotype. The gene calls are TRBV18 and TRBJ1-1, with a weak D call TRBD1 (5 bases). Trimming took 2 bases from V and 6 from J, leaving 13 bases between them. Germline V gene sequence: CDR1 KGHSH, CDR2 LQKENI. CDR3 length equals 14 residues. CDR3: CASSPTPVGAEAFF. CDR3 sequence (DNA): TGTGCCAGCTCACCAACCCCGGTGGGGGCTGAAGCTTTCTTT.

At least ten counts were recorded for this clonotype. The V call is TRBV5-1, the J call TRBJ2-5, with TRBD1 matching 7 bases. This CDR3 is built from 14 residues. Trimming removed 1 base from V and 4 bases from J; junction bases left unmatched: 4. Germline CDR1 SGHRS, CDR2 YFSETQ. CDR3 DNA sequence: TGCGCCAGCAGCTTGACAGGGGTGAGAGAGACCCAGTACTTC. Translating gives CASSLTGVRETQYF.

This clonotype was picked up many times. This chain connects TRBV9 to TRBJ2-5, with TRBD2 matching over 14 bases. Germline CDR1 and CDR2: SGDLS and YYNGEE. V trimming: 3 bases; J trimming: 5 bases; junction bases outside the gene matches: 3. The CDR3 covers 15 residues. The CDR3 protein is CASSEGLAGVETQYF. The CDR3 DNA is TGTGCCAGCAGCGAGGGACTAGCGGGAGTTGAGACCCAGTACTTC.

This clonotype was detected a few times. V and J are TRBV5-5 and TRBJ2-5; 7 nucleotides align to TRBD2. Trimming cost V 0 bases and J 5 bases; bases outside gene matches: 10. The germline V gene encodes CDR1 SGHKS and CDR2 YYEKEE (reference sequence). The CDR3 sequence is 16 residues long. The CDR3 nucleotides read TGTGCCAGCAGCTTGGCAGCGGGAAAACTCCAGGAGACCCAGTACTTC. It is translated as CASSLAAGKLQETQYF. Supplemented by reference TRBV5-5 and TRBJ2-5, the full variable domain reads DAGVTQSPTHLIKTRGQQVTLRCSPISGHKSVSWYQQVLGQGPQFIFQYYEKEERGRGNFPDRFSARQFPNYSSELNVNALLLGDSALYLCASSLAAGKLQETQYFGPGTRLLVL.

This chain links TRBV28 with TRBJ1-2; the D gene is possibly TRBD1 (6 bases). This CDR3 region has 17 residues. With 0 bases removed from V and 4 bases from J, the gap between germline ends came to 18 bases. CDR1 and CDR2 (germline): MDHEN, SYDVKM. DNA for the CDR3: TGTGCCAGCAGTTTATGGCAGGAAGGACAGAGCCGCTATGGCTACACCTTC. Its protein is CASSLWQEGQSRYGYTF.

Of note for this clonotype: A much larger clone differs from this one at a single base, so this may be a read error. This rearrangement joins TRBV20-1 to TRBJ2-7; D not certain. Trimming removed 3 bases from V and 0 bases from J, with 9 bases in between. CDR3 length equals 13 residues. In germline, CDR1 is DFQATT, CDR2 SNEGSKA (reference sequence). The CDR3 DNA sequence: TGCAGTGCTAGCGGGCCGAGCTCCTACGAGCAGTACTTC. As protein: CSASGPSSYEQYF.

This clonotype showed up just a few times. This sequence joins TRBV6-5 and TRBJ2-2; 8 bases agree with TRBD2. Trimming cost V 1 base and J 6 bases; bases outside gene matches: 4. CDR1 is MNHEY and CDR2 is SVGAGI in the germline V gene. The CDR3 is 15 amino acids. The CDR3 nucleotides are TGTGCCAGCAGTTACTGGCGGGAGGTTGCCGGGGAGCTGTTTTTT. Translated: CASSYWREVAGELFF.

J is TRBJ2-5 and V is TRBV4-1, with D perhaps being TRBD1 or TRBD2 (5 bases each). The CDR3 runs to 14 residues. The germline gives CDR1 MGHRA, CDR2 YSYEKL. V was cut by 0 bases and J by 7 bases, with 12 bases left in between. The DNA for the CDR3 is TGCGCCAGCAGCCAAGAAAGAGGGGTAGGGACCCAGTACTTC. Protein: CASSQERGVGTQYF.

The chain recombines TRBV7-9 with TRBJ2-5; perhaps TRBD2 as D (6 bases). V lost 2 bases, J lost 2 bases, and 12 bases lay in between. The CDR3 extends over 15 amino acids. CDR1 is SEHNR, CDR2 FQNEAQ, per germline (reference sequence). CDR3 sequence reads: CASSLTGVLQETQYF. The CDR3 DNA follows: TGTGCCAGCAGCTTAACGGGAGTACTTCAAGAGACCCAGTACTTC.

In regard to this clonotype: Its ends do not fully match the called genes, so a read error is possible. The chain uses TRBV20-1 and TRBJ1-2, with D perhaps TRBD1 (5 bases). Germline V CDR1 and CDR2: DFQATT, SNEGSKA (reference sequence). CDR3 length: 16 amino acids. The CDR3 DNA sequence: TGCAGTGCTAGTAGCCGGGGAGACAGCGCGAACTATGGCTGCACCTTC. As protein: CSASSRGDSANYGCTF.

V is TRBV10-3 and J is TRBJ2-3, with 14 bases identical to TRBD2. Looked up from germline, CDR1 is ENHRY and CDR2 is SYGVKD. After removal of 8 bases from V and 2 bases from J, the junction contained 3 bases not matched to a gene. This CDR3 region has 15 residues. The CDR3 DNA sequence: TGTGCCATCGGACTAGCGGGAGGCTCCACAGATACGCAGTATTTT. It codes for CAIGLAGGSTDTQYF.